These 5 T cell receptor beta chains were sequenced from one sample in a study of T-cell memory formation after mild COVID-19. TCRdb redid the calling of the 5' RACE reads with MiXCR, one entry per CDR3 protein. The sample has about 340,000 distinct CDR3 sequences, around 21% seen once. Sequencing was done on a sample of PBMCs or a T cell subset sorted from them (not recorded which). The source is an adult woman who had mild COVID-19 (a few samples of this study predate the infection). Cell type and time point are not known.

The rearrangement uses TRBV3-1 and TRBJ2-7, with TRBD2 identical over 7 bases. The CDR3 covers 14 residues. After removal of 1 base from V and 3 bases from J, the junction contained 3 bases not matched to a gene. Germline V gene sequence: CDR1 LGHDT, CDR2 YNNKEL (reference sequence). The CDR3 DNA follows: TGTGCCAGCAGCCAAGGGACTAGTTTCTACGAGCAGTACTTC. This codes for CASSQGTSFYEQYF.

This clonotype has only a few counts. As DNA, the CDR3 is TGCAGCGTTGGTGACGTAACCTACGAGCAGTACTTC. Residues: CSVGDVTYEQYF. The rearrangement links TRBV29-1 to TRBJ2-7; D gene uncertain. There are 12 residues in the CDR3. The germline V and J ends were trimmed by 4 bases and 2 bases, with 9 bases remaining between them. Germline V gives CDR1 SQVTM, CDR2 ANQGSEA.

This clonotype was recorded a few times. Its ends do not fully match the called genes, so a read error is possible. The chain uses TRBV7-2 and TRBJ2-1; 10 positions match TRBD2. Germline V gene lookup returns CDR1 SGHTA and CDR2 FQGNSA. This CDR3 region has 13 residues. Written as DNA, the CDR3 is TGTGCCAGCAGCTTACCAATAACTAGCGGGGCTGGCTTC. Translation gives CASSLPITSGAGF.

The chain has TRBV10-3 and TRBJ2-3; D is possibly TRBD2 (5 bases). CDR3 size: 12 residues. The V end was cut by 6 bases, the J end by 8 bases, with 12 bases between. Germline CDR1 ENHRY, CDR2 SYGVKD. In nucleotides, the CDR3 is TGTGCCATCAGGGGTAGCGCACCTACGCAGTATTTT. Its protein product is CAIRGSAPTQYF.

The chain is built from TRBV12-3 or TRBV12-4 and TRBJ1-2; a possible D gene is TRBD1 (5 bases). The CDR3 length is 12 residues. V was clipped by 6 bases and J by 8 bases, with 13 bases between them. This CDR3 reads CASSRWTFGYTF. The CDR3 bases are TGTGCCAGCAGCCGTTGGACATTCGGCTACACCTTC.